What follows is one TCR beta chain and its context. The data belong to a study of PD-1 blockade in classical Hodgkin lymphoma. Generated by immunoSEQ multiplex PCR, the TCRdb table keeps only in-frame clones and is missing some. The repertoire has under 35,000 clones, about 87% of them found once; the top ten carry more than 1%. Specified time point: newly diagnosed, previously untreated cHL patient sample. Thawed PBMCs were the source of CD4+ T cells, purified by magnetic negative selection. This clonotype was obtained from a human donor with classical Hodgkin lymphoma. The sequenced material came from CD4+ T cells from blood.

Here the CDR3 reads CASSFFWTGVPGELFF. In nucleotides, the CDR3 is TGTGCCAGCAGTTTTTTCTGGACAGGGGTTCCCGGGGAGCTGTTTTTT. The chain employs TRBV28 and TRBJ2-2; 9 bases line up with TRBD1. The germline CDR1 and CDR2 sequences are MDHEN and SYDVKM. The CDR3 is 16 amino acids. Trimming took 3 bases from V and 6 from J; bases not matched to a gene: 8. The entire variable domain, with the rest obtained from reference TRBV28 and TRBJ2-2, is as follows: DVKVTQSSRYLVKRTGEKVFLECVQDMDHENMFWYRQDPGLGLRLIYFSYDVKMKEKGDIPEGYSVSREKKERFSLILESASTNQTSMYLCASSFFWTGVPGELFFGEGSRLTVL.